A single sample is the source of the 28 T cell receptor beta chains below, sequenced in a study of blood T cell repertoires in COVID-19. This table comes from immunoSEQ multiplex PCR, and its TCRdb copy is limited to in-frame clones, with some not included. Among 90,000 to 150,000 clones listed, roughly 87% were seen once. The sequenced material came from peripheral blood. The receptor source for this set is an elderly man with acute or convalescent COVID-19.

The chain couples TRBV5-1 to TRBJ2-5; a weak D match, TRBD1 (7 bases). Germline V lookup: CDR1 SGHRS, CDR2 YFSETQ. The V gene lost 2 bases and the J gene lost 5 bases, with 10 bases spanning the gap. The CDR3 has 13 amino acids. The DNA of the CDR3 is TGCGCCAGCAGCTTTGCAGGGGGGGAGACCCAGTACTTC. It yields the protein CASSFAGGETQYF.

The V gene is TRBV5-6, the J gene TRBJ1-2, with a weak D call TRBD1 (5 bases). Per germline, CDR1 SGHDT and CDR2 YYEEEE. The length of the CDR3 is 15 residues. V dropped 0 bases and J dropped 4 bases, with 13 bases sitting between them. DNA for the CDR3: TGTGCCAGCAGCTTGGTTCAGGGAGGAAGCTATGGCTACACCTTC. Protein product: CASSLVQGGSYGYTF.

The V and J genes are TRBV15 and TRBJ1-1, with D maybe TRBD1 (5 bases). The V end lost 5 bases, the J end lost 4 bases, and 20 bases lay between the germline ends. CDR3 length equals 16 residues. Germline assignment: CDR1 LNHNV and CDR2 YYDKDF (reference sequence). CDR3 sequence (DNA): TGTGCCACCAGCCCCCAGGGAGCGGGGTCCGGCACTGAAGCTTTCTTT. Translation gives CATSPQGAGSGTEAFF.

J is TRBJ2-2 and V is TRBV11-3; tentative D call: TRBD2 (5 bases). V was pared by 3 bases and J by 1 base, with 9 bases between. The germline CDR1 and CDR2 sequences are SGHNT and YENEEA. The CDR3 covers 15 residues. The chain's CDR3 is CASSLSRENTGELFF. The CDR3 nucleotides read TGTGCCAGCAGCTTGTCTCGGGAGAACACCGGGGAGCTGTTTTTT.

The chain carries TRBV7-9 and TRBJ2-2, with D perhaps matching TRBD2 (5 bases). Germline V gene sequence: CDR1 SEHNR, CDR2 FQNEAQ (reference sequence). There are 15 residues in the CDR3. Deletions cut 1 base from V and 7 bases from J, with 13 bases between. CDR3 bases: TGTGCCAGCAGCTTAGGAAGAGGGATCGGCGGGGAGCTGTTTTTT. It specifies CASSLGRGIGGELFF. Full variable domain (rest looked up from reference TRBV7-9 and TRBJ2-2): DTGVSQNPRHKITKRGQNVTFRCDPISEHNRLYWYRQTLGQGPEFLTYFQNEAQLEKSRLLSDRFSAERPKGSFSTLEIQRTEQGDSAMYLCASSLGRGIGGELFFGEGSRLTVL.

This chain joins TRBV19 and TRBJ1-4; 7 bases fit TRBD1. Per the germline V gene, CDR1 is LNHDA and CDR2 is SQIVND (reference sequence). The length of the CDR3 is 14 residues. Trimming removed 3 bases from V and 4 bases from J; junction bases left unmatched: 2. The DNA for the CDR3 is TGTGCCAGTAGTATGACAGGGATTAATGAAAAACTGTTTTTT. Translating it yields CASSMTGINEKLFF.

A single count supports this clone. This chain joins TRBV27 and TRBJ1-2, with D perhaps matching TRBD1 (6 bases). The length of the CDR3 is 16 residues. The ends were cut back, 5 bases at V and 4 bases at J, with 20 bases in the middle. CDR1 and CDR2 from the germline V gene are MNHEY and SMNVEV (reference sequence). The CDR3 loop is CASSPYGGASAYGYTF. The CDR3 DNA sequence: TGTGCCAGCAGTCCCTACGGGGGGGCCTCCGCCTATGGCTACACCTTC.

This chain joins TRBV11-2 and TRBJ1-3; 12 nucleotides agree with TRBD1. With V trimmed by 6 bases and J by 8 bases, 11 bases remained unmatched. The CDR3 contains 16 residues. Per the germline V gene, CDR1 is SGHAT and CDR2 is FQNNGV. The CDR3 DNA sequence: TGTGCCAGCAGACCCCGGGACAGGGGGCTAGAGGACACCATATATTTT. It yields the protein CASRPRDRGLEDTIYF. Using reference TRBV11-2 and TRBJ1-3 for the parts outside the CDR3, the full variable domain is EAGVAQSPRYKIIEKRQSVAFWCNPISGHATLYWYQQILGQGPKLLIQFQNNGVVDDSQLPKDRFSAERLKGVDSTLKIQPAKLEDSAVYLCASRPRDRGLEDTIYFGEGSWLTVV.

The CDR3 protein is CASRPTPVSHEQFF. Written as DNA, the CDR3 is TGCGCCAGCAGACCCACCCCCGTGAGCCATGAGCAGTTCTTC. The J gene is TRBJ2-1, the V gene TRBV5-1, with D uncertain. In germline, CDR1 is SGHRS, CDR2 YFSETQ. Trimming cost V 5 bases and J 8 bases, with 17 bases left between them. The CDR3 runs to 14 residues.

The J gene is TRBJ1-1, the V gene TRBV11-2; TRBD1 matches 9 bases. Per the germline V gene, CDR1 is SGHAT and CDR2 is FQNNGV. Trimming removed 5 bases from V and 7 bases from J; junction bases left unmatched: 8. The CDR3 is made up of 14 amino acids. This CDR3 reads CASSMTGGGIEAFF. The CDR3, as DNA: TGTGCCAGCAGCATGACAGGGGGAGGGATTGAAGCTTTCTTT.

The chain recombines TRBV6-6 with TRBJ1-5, with a possible D match to TRBD1 (5 bases). Germline values: CDR1 MNHNY, CDR2 SVGAGI (reference sequence). This CDR3 contains 16 residues. The germline V and J ends were trimmed by 0 bases and 1 base, with 10 bases remaining between them. CDR3 DNA sequence: TGTGCCAGCAGTTACTCCCAGGGTCGAAGCAATCAGCCCCAGCATTTT. Encoded protein: CASSYSQGRSNQPQHF.

This chain connects TRBV7-8 to TRBJ2-2; 7 bases agree with TRBD2. The CDR3 has 16 residues. Looked up from germline, CDR1 is SGHVS and CDR2 is FQNEAQ. Trimming at V came to 5 bases and at J to 4 bases, leaving 10 bases not matched to a gene. The CDR3 region is CASSPIGGFGTGELFF. The CDR3 region has the DNA TGTGCCAGCAGCCCAATCGGGGGGTTCGGCACCGGGGAGCTGTTTTTT.

V usage is TRBV5-6 and J usage is TRBJ2-7; D not resolved. Germline V gene data show CDR1 as SGHDT and CDR2 as YYEEEE. The CDR3 sequence is 11 residues long. Trimming stripped 2 bases from V and 4 bases from J, with 4 bases between. The CDR3 DNA reads TGTGCCAGCAGCTTCCGGTACGAGCAGTACTTC. This translates into CASSFRYEQYF. The full variable domain, with the rest looked up from reference TRBV5-6 and TRBJ2-7, is DAGVTQSPTHLIKTRGQQVTLRCSPKSGHDTVSWYQQALGQGPQFIFQYYEEEERQRGNFPDRFSGHQFPNYSSELNVNALLLGDSALYLCASSFRYEQYFGPGTRLTVT.

The chain employs TRBV6-5 and TRBJ2-1, with a weak D call TRBD2 (6 bases). CDR3 size: 12 residues. With 8 bases removed from V and 6 bases from J, the gap between germline ends came to 11 bases. In germline, CDR1 is MNHEY, CDR2 SVGAGI. CDR3 protein: CASGGLSNEQFF. Here the CDR3 DNA reads TGTGCCAGCGGCGGACTATCCAATGAGCAGTTCTTC.

The chain recombines TRBV7-9 with TRBJ1-2, with 9 bases that match TRBD1. From germline, CDR1 is SEHNR and CDR2 FQNEAQ (reference sequence). The CDR3 runs 13 residues. Trimming cost V 5 bases and J 8 bases; bases outside gene matches: 6. DNA of the CDR3: TGTGCCAGCAGCCAACAGGGGGCGATCGGCTACACCTTC. It encodes CASSQQGAIGYTF. Full variable domain (missing parts from reference TRBV7-9 and TRBJ1-2): DTGVSQNPRHKITKRGQNVTFRCDPISEHNRLYWYRQTLGQGPEFLTYFQNEAQLEKSRLLSDRFSAERPKGSFSTLEIQRTEQGDSAMYLCASSQQGAIGYTFGSGTRLTVV.

V is TRBV28 and J is TRBJ2-1; 13 nucleotides align to TRBD2. Per germline, CDR1 MDHEN and CDR2 SYDVKM. V lost 6 bases and J lost 2; bases outside the gene matches: 4. The CDR3 has 16 residues. CDR3 loop: CASRTGTSGTYNEQFF. CDR3 in DNA: TGTGCCAGCAGAACGGGGACTAGCGGGACCTACAATGAGCAGTTCTTC.

The chain couples TRBV2 to TRBJ1-3, with D tentatively TRBD1 (6 bases). This CDR3 has 14 amino acids. Per the germline V gene, CDR1 is SNHLY and CDR2 is FYNNEI. V lost 8 bases and J 4 bases, leaving 15 bases between the germline ends. This CDR3 is CASRRDNQGNTIYF. Written as DNA, the CDR3 is TGTGCCAGCCGAAGGGACAATCAGGGAAACACCATATATTTT.

This sequence joins TRBV18 and TRBJ1-1; TRBD1 agrees at 8 bases. There are 15 residues in the CDR3. J gave up 4 bases and V 3 bases, and 7 bases lay outside the gene matches. Germline V gene sequence: CDR1 KGHSH, CDR2 LQKENI. The chain's CDR3 is CASSPQTGDLTEAFF. CDR3 coding DNA: TGTGCCAGCTCACCGCAGACAGGGGATCTCACTGAAGCTTTCTTT.

This clone is a singleton in its sample. The rearrangement uses TRBV5-1 and TRBJ1-5, with a tentative D call TRBD1 (6 bases). The CDR3 covers 15 residues. Germline V gene lookup returns CDR1 SGHRS and CDR2 YFSETQ. V was trimmed by 1 base and J by 5 bases, leaving 13 bases between them. The CDR3 region is CASSLTGQFDQPQHF. CDR3 bases: TGCGCCAGCAGCTTGACCGGACAGTTTGATCAGCCCCAGCATTTT.

This chain links TRBV4-2 with TRBJ1-6; D perhaps matches TRBD1 (6 bases). CDR3 length: 16 residues. The V end was cut by 0 bases, the J end by 7 bases, with 13 bases between. Germline V CDR1 and CDR2: LGHNA, YNFKEQ. CDR3 loop: CASSQDPAGVNSPLHF. CDR3 DNA: TGTGCCAGCAGCCAAGATCCGGCAGGGGTAAATTCACCCCTCCACTTT.

This sequence joins TRBV7-9 and TRBJ1-1; no clear D. The V gene lost 2 bases and the J gene lost 10 bases, with 11 bases spanning the gap. The CDR3 loop spans 12 amino acids. The V gene's germline CDR1 is SEHNR and CDR2 FQNEAQ (reference sequence). In DNA form, the CDR3 reads TGTGCCAGCAGCTTAAACTTAGCCGGAGCTTTCTTT. Amino acid sequence: CASSLNLAGAFF.

V gene TRBV5-4 combines with J gene TRBJ2-7, with TRBD2 matching 9 bases. Germline CDR1 is SGHNT and CDR2 is YYREEE (reference sequence). After removal of 0 bases from V and 6 bases from J, the junction contained 7 bases not matched to a gene. The CDR3 has 15 residues. CDR3 sequence (DNA): TGTGCCAGCAGCTTGGAACCGCGGGAGGGAGCCGAGCAGTACTTC. This translates into CASSLEPREGAEQYF.

The chain combines TRBV11-3 with TRBJ1-1; 8 positions match TRBD1. Germline lookup yields CDR1 SGHNT and CDR2 YENEEA. The V gene end was trimmed by 5 bases and the J gene end by 1 base; junction bases not matched to a gene: 3. The CDR3 is 14 amino acids. The CDR3 DNA reads as TGTGCCAGCAGCCCAGGGGGCGCGAACACTGAAGCTTTCTTT. Its protein is CASSPGGANTEAFF. The full variable domain, completed using reference TRBV11-3 and TRBJ1-1, is EAGVVQSPRYKIIEKKQPVAFWCNPISGHNTLYWYLQNLGQGPELLIRYENEEAVDDSQLPKDRFSAERLKGVDSTLKIQPAELGDSAVYLCASSPGGANTEAFFGQGTRLTVV.

This chain joins TRBV23-1 and TRBJ2-1, with D unresolved. TRBV23-1 is treated as an ORF (open reading frame) with a function not yet certain. There are 14 residues in the CDR3. V lost 7 bases, J lost 1 base, and 11 bases lay in between. The chain's CDR3 is CASTSTPSYNEQFF. CDR3 in DNA: TGCGCCAGCACCTCGACTCCTTCCTACAATGAGCAGTTCTTC.

This chain joins TRBV18 and TRBJ1-1, with a weak D call TRBD1 (6 bases). The CDR3 is 18 residues long. Germline CDR1 is KGHSH and CDR2 is LQKENI. Trimming pared 3 bases from V and 0 bases from J, leaving 20 bases between. The CDR3 is CASSPPGTRNVMNTEAFF. The CDR3 region has the DNA TGTGCCAGCTCACCGCCCGGGACAAGAAACGTCATGAACACTGAAGCTTTCTTT.

The chain recombines TRBV20-1 with TRBJ1-2; D not resolved. V was pared by 3 bases and J by 1 base, with 12 bases between. In germline, CDR1 is DFQATT, CDR2 SNEGSKA (reference sequence). The CDR3 spans 14 residues. The CDR3 bases are TGCAGTGCTAGTGCCGCGGGAAGTAACTATGGCTACACCTTC. Protein product: CSASAAGSNYGYTF.

This clone has a handful of counts. The J gene is TRBJ2-6, the V gene TRBV6-5; D gene ambiguous. Germline V CDR1 and CDR2: MNHEY, SVGAGI. The V end was cut by 7 bases, the J end by 0 bases, with 10 bases between. CDR3 length equals 15 residues. CDR3 in amino acids: CASNRAASGANVLTF. Written as DNA, the CDR3 is TGTGCCAGCAATCGTGCGGCCTCTGGGGCCAACGTCCTGACTTTC.

The V and J genes are TRBV3-1 (or the pseudogene TRBV3-2) and TRBJ2-7; tentatively, D is TRBD2 (5 bases). Trimming cost V 1 base and J 7 bases, with 14 bases left between them. CDR1 and CDR2 (germline): LGHDT, YNNKEL (reference sequence). This CDR3 has 14 amino acids. CDR3 sequence reads: CASSQGPSRVEQYF. The DNA for the CDR3 is TGTGCCAGCAGCCAAGGCCCCTCGAGGGTGGAGCAGTACTTC.